Here is one T cell receptor beta chain with its context. What it binds is not known. The data derive from a study of beta chain features in type 1 diabetes. V shed 4 bases, J shed 6 bases, and the junction held 12 bases outside the gene matches. The germline CDR1 and CDR2 sequences are SGHNT and YYREEE (reference sequence). The length of the CDR3 is 16 residues. Study-level results: PCR may have favored shorter templates equally in patients and controls.

The authors reverse transcribed all of the isolated RNA, so sequencing captured expressed TCRB transcripts. Assay used: immunoSEQ multiplex PCR; TCRdb lists only in-frame clones, some missing. This sample has fewer than 20,000 clones; less than 50% occur once, and the top ten carry over 0.45%. The sequence derives from a woman between 40 and 55 years old in good health. The material sequenced was stem cell memory CD4+ T cells from blood. This chain joins TRBV5-4 and TRBJ2-2, with 7 nucleotides matching TRBD2. Here the CDR3 DNA reads TGTGCCAGCAGCCGAAGGACCAGACGGGGGGCCGGGGAGCTGTTTTTT. Translating it yields CASSRRTRRGAGELFF.